This T cell receptor beta chain was identified during a study of glioma-infiltrating T cells. Regarding the study as a whole: Tissue-blood divergence was below expectation in non-neoplastic patients, above in gliomas. CDR3 overlap between tissue and blood was very small.

This clonotype was detected only a few times. The antigen remains unidentified. Using RNA template, CDR3s of TCR alpha and beta were amplified with iRepertoire arm-PCR. For one-step reverse transcription and amplification, about 90-450 ng of tissue mRNA or PBMC total RNA was used. TCRdb re-derived calls from the multiplex PCR reads in MiXCR, one entry per CDR3 protein. The sample yields about 140,000 distinct CDR3 sequences, roughly two fifths seen once. The sequenced sample was glioma tissue, nonneoplastic brain tissue, or PBMCs (not recorded which). The source of this sequence is a human donor with low-grade glioma or glioblastoma, undergoing nonglioma brain surgery, or in good health (not recorded which).

The CDR3 loop reads CASSEAAGDTF. The DNA for the CDR3 is TGTGCCAGCAGTGAAGCGGCAGGGGACACCTTC. This chain links TRBV6-1 with TRBJ1-2, with D tentatively TRBD1 (6 bases). Per germline, CDR1 MNHNS and CDR2 SASEGT. The CDR3 length is 11 residues. Trimming cost V 0 bases and J 12 bases, with 8 bases left between them.